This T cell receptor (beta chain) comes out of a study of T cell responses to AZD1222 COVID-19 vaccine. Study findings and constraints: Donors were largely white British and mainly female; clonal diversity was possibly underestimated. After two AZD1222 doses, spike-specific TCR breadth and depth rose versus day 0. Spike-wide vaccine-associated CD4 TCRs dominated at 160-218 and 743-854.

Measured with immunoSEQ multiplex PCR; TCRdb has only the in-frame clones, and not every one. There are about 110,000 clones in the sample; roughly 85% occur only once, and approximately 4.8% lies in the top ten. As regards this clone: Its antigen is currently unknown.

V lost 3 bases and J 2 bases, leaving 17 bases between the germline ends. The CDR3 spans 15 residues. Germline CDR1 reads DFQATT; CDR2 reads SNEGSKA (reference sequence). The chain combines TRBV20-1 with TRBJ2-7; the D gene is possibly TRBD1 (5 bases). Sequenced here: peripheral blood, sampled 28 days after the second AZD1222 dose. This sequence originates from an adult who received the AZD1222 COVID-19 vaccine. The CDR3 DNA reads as TGCAGTGCTAGTTCTACGGCACAGGCCGCCTACGAGCAGTACTTC. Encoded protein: CSASSTAQAAYEQYF.